The sequence of this T cell receptor beta chain was determined in a study of cytotoxic CD8 clonotypes in ibrutinib-treated CLL (dated by TCRdb to the early 2020s). For the wider study: The cohort had around twelve relapsed/refractory and more than 14 treatment-naive patients; roughly 17 were IGHV unmutated. Partial responses were observed in some 24 patients and complete responses in 2; after a median follow-up of roughly 72 months, remission was maintained in roughly 14 patients and progression was observed in some twelve. The response samples were drawn at a median of approximately 12 months into treatment, with a range of roughly 6 to 40 months. An average of 255,043 productive templates and around 100,000 productive rearrangements was obtained per sample. Longitudinal samples were obtainable from 26 of the 86 participants in the trial. Cryopreserved peripheral blood mononuclear cells were obtained before treatment, at response, and at either sustained remission or disease progression. Every sample from remission and from progressive disease was obtained while the patients were still on ibrutinib.

The meaning of the sample's time point label: progressive disease on ibrutinib. For TCR beta library preparation, around 1.8 micrograms of genomic DNA were extracted from the cryopreserved PBMCs. High-throughput TCR beta sequencing was performed on longitudinal blood samples from CLL patients receiving ibrutinib monotherapy. Patients were enrolled in a phase 2 open-label single-center ibrutinib monotherapy trial. General findings and caveats noted by the study authors: Clonality rose at ibrutinib response, remained stable during sustained remission, and dropped back toward baseline at progression. Public clonotypes were rare and either contracted or stayed stable during treatment, and the rise in clonality at ibrutinib response reflected the expansion of private clonotypes. Baseline clonality exceeded that of age-matched healthy donors and correlated strongly with circulating CD8+ T-cell counts. Sampling times were not matched between patients in sustained remission and patients whose disease was progressing, and lymph node repertoires were not examined.

The germline V gene sets CDR1 to SGHNT and CDR2 to YENEEA. From its cysteine to its phenylalanine, the CDR3 spans 15 amino acids. Only the CDR3 region is kept as DNA, spanning 45 bases read in frame from base 1. V is cut back by 5 bases and J by 5 bases, with 7 bases in the junction unmatched. Concerning this clone itself: It has no known antigen specificity. Within one base of it there is no much larger clone, and no base qualities were kept.

Each clonotype received, on average, about 9.7x coverage in deep resolution sequencing performed on a MiSeq, where the target depth lay between 1 in 1 million and 1 in 200,000 T cells. TCR beta libraries were generated with the immunoSEQ hsTCRB Kit. On the authors' methods: ImmunoSEQ Data Assistant and ImmunoSEQ Analyzer were used for data analysis, and V, D and J genes were assigned according to IMGT definitions. Clonality, which ranges from 0 to 1, was calculated by subtracting the normalized Shannon entropy of productive rearrangement frequencies from one. Only overrepresented clonotypes making up at least 0.05% of each patient's repertoire were included in the public clonotype analysis. Roughly 12 age-matched healthy donor repertoires from immuneACCESS were used as controls for clonality. This immuneACCESS table, as held by TCRdb, lists in-frame sequences with V and J called but not all clones. Of the missing ones, under half trace to an unresolved V gene in checked studies; the others have no known cause. The D gene and trimming were derived from the DNA, and the V and J assignments and clone size from that table. The sample profile shows fewer than 40,000 clones; 68% of them were found once. The ten largest clones represent about 7.4% of the sample.

Sequencing used PBMCs, obtained at disease progression, from a patient treated with ibrutinib. The source of this sequence is a human donor with chronic lymphocytic leukemia. The rearranged chain carries TRBV11-3 and TRBJ2-1; 9 central bases correspond to TRBD2. The sequenced DNA: TGTGCCAGCAGCCCTCTAGCGGGACGAGACAATGAGCAGTTCTTC. Its protein reads: CASSPLAGRDNEQFF.